Following are 27 T cell receptor beta chains from one sample sequenced in a study of blood T cells in healthy people across ages (dated by TCRdb to between 2014 and 2017). Libraries came from 5' RACE. Instrument used: Illumina HiSeq 2500. A second PCR of about 7 to 12 cycles was run with a J-beta primer mix and a sample-barcoded 5' primer. Using fastp at Q25 and MiXCR, TCRdb reprocessed the public reads and kept productive beta chains. Each record represents a unique CDR3 protein, reported with the most common genes and DNA among its rows. The sample table contains over 950,000 distinct CDR3 sequences; only one count was recorded for 51% of them. Roughly 23% of the sample rests with the top ten. The sequenced sample was blood. All receptors come from an older woman in good health.

This clonotype was counted only a few times. The chain uses TRBV13 and TRBJ1-5, with 8 bases identical to TRBD1. CDR1 is PRHDT and CDR2 is FYEKMQ in the germline V gene (reference sequence). J was trimmed by 8 bases and V by 5 bases; bases with no gene match: 5. This CDR3 has 13 residues. CDR3 amino acids: CASSADRDKPQHF. CDR3 coding DNA: TGTGCCAGCAGCGCGGACAGGGACAAGCCCCAGCATTTT.

The chain has TRBV2 and TRBJ1-2; D remains ambiguous. Germline assignment: CDR1 SNHLY and CDR2 FYNNEI. This CDR3 is 16 amino acids long. Trimming removed 2 bases at V and 4 bases at J, with 17 bases between. The CDR3 nucleotides read TGTGCCAGCAGTGAATTCGGAGCTTCGGTAGGCTATGGCTACACCTTC. Amino acid sequence: CASSEFGASVGYGYTF.

Details on this clonotype: A read error is possible here, since a much larger clone lies one base away. This chain uses TRBV29-1 with TRBJ2-4; no reliable D call. The closer fit of TRBJ2-7 to the DNA end suggests the J call may be wrong. The CDR3 covers 11 residues. CDR1 and CDR2 from the germline V gene are SQVTM and ANQGSEA. The CDR3 region has the DNA TGCAGCGTCAAGGCTGATTACGAGCAGTACTTC. This gives the protein CSVKADYEQYF.

The chain carries TRBV5-1 and TRBJ1-4; D gene unclear. CDR3 length: 15 residues. V was trimmed by 6 bases and J by 0 bases, leaving 12 bases between them. Germline values: CDR1 SGHRS, CDR2 YFSETQ. CDR3 sequence reads: CASTRTGATNEKLFF. CDR3 nucleotide sequence: TGCGCCAGCACGAGGACGGGTGCAACTAATGAAAAACTGTTTTTT.

This sequence joins TRBV29-1 and TRBJ2-1; D uncertain. The end of the DNA fits TRBJ2-7 better, so the J call may be wrong. This CDR3 comprises 12 residues. CDR1 is SQVTM, CDR2 ANQGSEA, per germline. CDR3: CSVDASYNEQYF. DNA for the CDR3: TGCAGCGTCGACGCTTCCTACAATGAGCAGTACTTC.

This chain joins TRBV20-1 and TRBJ2-1, with a weak D call TRBD2 (5 bases). The assigned J gene may be wrong: the sequence end matches TRBJ2-7 better. Germline CDR1 is DFQATT and CDR2 is SNEGSKA (reference sequence). This CDR3 contains 16 residues. The CDR3 DNA reads as TGCAGTGCTTTAGATAAGCGGAGGAGCTCCTACAATGAGCAGTACTTC. Protein product: CSALDKRRSSYNEQYF.

The rearrangement uses TRBV6-1 and TRBJ2-5, with no clear D. The CDR3 has 14 amino acids. Germline V CDR1 and CDR2: MNHNS, SASEGT. V was trimmed by 2 bases and J by 5 bases, leaving 12 bases between them. The CDR3, as DNA: TGTGCCAGCAGTGAACGGGTTTCATGGGAGACCCAGTACTTC. Its protein product is CASSERVSWETQYF.

This clonotype has a handful of counts. The genes are TRBV7-9 and TRBJ1-4; the match to TRBD1 covers 10 bases. The V segment lost 5 bases and the J segment 8 bases; nucleotides outside the gene matches: 8. CDR1 is SEHNR, CDR2 FQNEAQ, per germline (reference sequence). This CDR3 is built from 15 residues. The CDR3 here is CASSDSGTGVEKLFF. The CDR3 region has the DNA TGTGCCAGCAGCGACTCCGGGACAGGGGTCGAAAAACTGTTTTTT.

The sample holds a few counts of this clonotype. CDR3 nucleotide sequence: TGTGCCAGCAGGGGGTCTTCCGATACGCAGTATTTT. Its protein is CASRGSSDTQYF. V is TRBV6-5 and J is TRBJ2-3, with D unresolved. Trimming stripped 6 bases from V and 6 bases from J, with 10 bases between. Germline V gene data show CDR1 as MNHEY and CDR2 as SVGAGI. This CDR3 region has 12 residues.

Concerning this clonotype itself: Sequence at one end of the junction differs from germline and may be a read error. The chain uses TRBV5-1 and TRBJ2-7; perhaps TRBD2 as D (5 bases). The CDR3 extends over 14 amino acids. Germline CDR1 reads SGHRS; CDR2 reads YFSETQ. The CDR3 spells CASSFIERRYEQYF. CDR3 nucleotides: TGTGCCAGCAGCTTTATCGAGCGGCGCTACGAGCAGTACTTC.

This clonotype occurred a few times. The V gene is TRBV28, the J gene TRBJ2-5; TRBD1 agrees at 7 bases. The CDR3 runs 15 residues. Germline V lookup: CDR1 MDHEN, CDR2 SYDVKM. V lost 2 bases, J lost 2 bases, and 5 bases stayed unmatched. The CDR3 loop is CASSLRGTVQETQYF. DNA for the CDR3: TGTGCCAGCAGTTTAAGGGGGACAGTACAAGAGACCCAGTACTTC.

This clonotype was seen ten or more times. V gene TRBV20-1 combines with J gene TRBJ2-7, with 10 bases that match TRBD2. V shed 5 bases, J shed 4 bases, and the junction held 17 bases outside the gene matches. This CDR3 has 17 amino acids. CDR1 DFQATT and CDR2 SNEGSKA come from the germline V gene (reference sequence). The CDR3 sequence is CSASGVPSGRMAYEQYF. The CDR3 DNA reads TGCAGTGCTTCCGGGGTCCCTAGCGGGAGAATGGCGTACGAGCAGTACTTC.

The gene calls are TRBV28 and TRBJ2-7; 12 nucleotides agree with TRBD2. CDR1 and CDR2 from the germline V gene are MDHEN and SYDVKM. Trimming removed 7 bases from V and 6 bases from J; junction bases left unmatched: 10. The CDR3 totals 15 residues. The CDR3 protein is CASKSDRLAGAEQYF. CDR3 DNA: TGTGCCAGCAAAAGTGACCGACTAGCGGGAGCCGAGCAGTACTTC.

This sequence joins TRBV12-3 or TRBV12-4 and TRBJ2-3, with 7 bases identical to TRBD1. V shed 6 bases and J 1 base; nucleotides not matched to a gene: 13. This CDR3 spans 17 amino acids. In DNA, the CDR3 is TGTGCCAGCAGCAAAGAGACAGGGCTTTTGGGCACAGATACGCAGTATTTT. Translated, it gives CASSKETGLLGTDTQYF.

The V call is TRBV6-6, the J call TRBJ1-2, with D perhaps TRBD1 (5 bases). With 7 bases removed from V and 11 bases from J, the gap between germline ends came to 17 bases. The CDR3 contains 12 residues. Germline V gives CDR1 MNHNY, CDR2 SVGAGI (reference sequence). The DNA of the CDR3 is TGTGCCAGCAAGGGGACTGCCTCCTGGTACACCTTC. This gives the protein CASKGTASWYTF.

This clonotype was observed a handful of times. This chain uses TRBV20-1 with TRBJ1-5, with a possible D match to TRBD1 (5 bases). The CDR3 runs 13 residues. The V gene lost 3 bases and the J gene lost 1 base, with 7 bases spanning the gap. In germline, CDR1 is DFQATT, CDR2 SNEGSKA (reference sequence). The CDR3 nucleotides are TGCAGTGCTAGGCGGGACAGCAATCAGCCCCAGCATTTT. It encodes CSARRDSNQPQHF.

The chain recombines TRBV20-1 with TRBJ2-7, with TRBD2 matching 9 bases. The V gene end was trimmed by 5 bases and the J gene end by 0 bases; junction bases not matched to a gene: 11. Germline-derived CDR1 and CDR2 are DFQATT and SNEGSKA (reference sequence). The CDR3 loop spans 16 amino acids. The CDR3 coding sequence is TGCAGTGCTCCCGGGGCTAGCGGGGCTAACTCCTACGAGCAGTACTTC. This encodes CSAPGASGANSYEQYF.

V is TRBV7-6 and J is TRBJ2-6; 8 nucleotides match TRBD1. The CDR3 is 18 amino acids. With V trimmed by 5 bases and J by 0 bases, 9 bases remained unmatched. Germline V gene lookup returns CDR1 SGHVS and CDR2 FNYEAQ. The DNA for the CDR3 is TGTGCCAGCAGCCCAAAAGGACAGGGTCTCTCTGGGGCCAACGTCCTGACTTTC. Encoded protein: CASSPKGQGLSGANVLTF.

The chain is built from TRBV4-2 and TRBJ2-7; tentative D call: TRBD2 (6 bases). The ends were cut back, 5 bases at V and 2 bases at J, with 16 bases in the middle. From germline, CDR1 is LGHNA and CDR2 YNFKEQ. CDR3 length equals 15 residues. CDR3 DNA sequence: TGTGCCAGCAGCGAGACCGGGACTCGCACCTACGAGCAGTACTTC. Translation gives CASSETGTRTYEQYF.

The chain uses TRBV12-3 or TRBV12-4 and TRBJ1-2, with D possibly matching TRBD1 (5 bases). The CDR3 extends over 12 amino acids. V lost 6 bases and J lost 5, with 10 bases in between. CDR3 nucleotide sequence: TGTGCCAGCAGCGATGACAGTTATGGCTACACCTTC. It specifies CASSDDSYGYTF.

This clonotype was seen a few times. This chain links TRBV28 with TRBJ2-1; 10 nucleotides line up with TRBD2. The CDR3 covers 16 residues. CDR1 is MDHEN, CDR2 SYDVKM, per germline. With 4 bases clipped from V and 1 base from J, the junction kept 4 bases outside the gene matches. The DNA of the CDR3 is TGTGCCAGCAGTTCCGGGGGACTAGCGTCCTACAATGAGCAGTTCTTC. It specifies CASSSGGLASYNEQFF.

This chain links TRBV10-1 with TRBJ1-1; D is possibly TRBD1 (6 bases). V shed 3 bases and J shed 2 bases, with 13 bases lying between them. Looked up from germline, CDR1 is WNHNN and CDR2 is SYGVQD (reference sequence). The CDR3 spans 15 residues. The CDR3 loop reads CASSDPGTTNTEAFF. For the CDR3, the DNA is TGCGCCAGCAGTGATCCCGGGACAACAAACACTGAAGCTTTCTTT.

The J gene is TRBJ2-7, the V gene TRBV20-1; a possible D gene is TRBD1 (6 bases). Germline lookup yields CDR1 DFQATT and CDR2 SNEGSKA (reference sequence). This CDR3 has 13 amino acids. Trimming shortened V by 4 bases and J by 6 bases, and 16 bases separated the two germline ends. The CDR3 sequence: CSANVVGAVEQYF. In nucleotides, the CDR3 is TGCAGTGCTAACGTGGTGGGGGCGGTCGAGCAGTACTTC.

This chain uses TRBV28 with TRBJ1-5; D might be TRBD1 (5 bases). The CDR3 runs to 12 residues. V lost 7 bases and J 6 bases, leaving 10 bases between the germline ends. Germline V gene data show CDR1 as MDHEN and CDR2 as SYDVKM. The CDR3, as DNA: TGTGCCAGCATGTGGGGGATTCAGCCCCAGCATTTT. Translated, it gives CASMWGIQPQHF.

The chain uses TRBV28 and TRBJ1-5, with D possibly TRBD1 on 6 matching bases. Between the trimmed V and J ends, which lost 5 bases and 4 bases, there was a span of 15 bases. Germline CDR1 and CDR2: MDHEN and SYDVKM. The CDR3 is 15 amino acids. CDR3: CASSPSRQANQPQHF. For the CDR3, the DNA is TGTGCCAGCAGTCCCTCCCGACAGGCGAATCAGCCCCAGCATTTT. Combining the CDR3 with reference TRBV28 and TRBJ1-5 gives the whole variable domain DVKVTQSSRYLVKRTGEKVFLECVQDMDHENMFWYRQDPGLGLRLIYFSYDVKMKEKGDIPEGYSVSREKKERFSLILESASTNQTSMYLCASSPSRQANQPQHFGDGTRLSIL.

The chain joins TRBV30 to TRBJ1-2; 9 bases map to TRBD1. Looked up from germline, CDR1 is GTSNPN and CDR2 is SVGIG (reference sequence). This CDR3 comprises 15 residues. The J segment lost 4 bases and the V segment lost 4 bases, leaving 10 bases of the junction unmatched. The CDR3 here is CAWTPATGGFYGYTF. DNA of the CDR3: TGTGCCTGGACCCCAGCGACAGGGGGTTTCTATGGCTACACCTTC.

CDR3 coding DNA: TGTGCCAGCAGCTTATTGCCCCTAGGGAGCGAAAAACTGTTTTTT. It translates to CASSLLPLGSEKLFF. The V call is TRBV11-2, the J call TRBJ1-4; D is ambiguous. The germline V gene encodes CDR1 SGHAT and CDR2 FQNNGV. The CDR3 covers 15 residues. Trimming pared 2 bases from V and 8 bases from J, leaving 15 bases between. Looking up the rest from reference TRBV11-2 and TRBJ1-4 gives the full variable domain: EAGVAQSPRYKIIEKRQSVAFWCNPISGHATLYWYQQILGQGPKLLIQFQNNGVVDDSQLPKDRFSAERLKGVDSTLKIQPAKLEDSAVYLCASSLLPLGSEKLFFGSGTQLSVL.